The entry below gives a single T cell receptor (beta chain) sequence along with its context. Original processing notes: Reference gene primers were amplified, and this amplification served to estimate nucleated cell counts. The assay was immunoSEQ multiplex PCR, and TCRdb's table has in-frame clones only and misses some. Clone size and V and J calls were adopted from that table, with D and trimming inferred from the DNA. This sample has about 250,000 clones, with around nine tenths found just once. The data were obtained in a study of blood T cell repertoires in COVID-19. Study summary: Whether acute or convalescent, the COVID-19 samples came from the United States, Italy and Spain. From T cells, B-cell-depleted T cells, or PBMCs came the material, which was cDNA or gDNA.

The CDR3 is made up of 13 amino acids. Germline V gene sequence: CDR1 SGHTA, CDR2 FQGNSA. Trimming took off 5 bases at V and 6 bases at J, with 13 bases between the two ends. The source material was peripheral blood. This chain uses TRBV7-2 with TRBJ1-2; no definite D call. This TCR derives from a man aged 18 to 30 with active or convalescent COVID-19. The CDR3 sequence: CASSGEGGNGYTF. In DNA form, the CDR3 reads TGTGCCAGCAGCGGTGAGGGTGGAAATGGCTACACCTTC.